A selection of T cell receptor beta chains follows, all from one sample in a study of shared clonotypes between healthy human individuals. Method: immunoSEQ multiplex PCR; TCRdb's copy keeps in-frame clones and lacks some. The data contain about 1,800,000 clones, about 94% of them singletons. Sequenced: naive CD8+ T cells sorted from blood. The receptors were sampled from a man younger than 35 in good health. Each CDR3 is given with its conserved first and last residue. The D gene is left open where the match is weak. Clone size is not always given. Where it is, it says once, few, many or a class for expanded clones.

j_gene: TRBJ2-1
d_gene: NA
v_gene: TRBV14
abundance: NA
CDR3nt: TGTGCCAGCAGCCAAGACGGCAGCTCCTACAATGAGCAGTTCTTC
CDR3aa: CASSQDGSSYNEQFF

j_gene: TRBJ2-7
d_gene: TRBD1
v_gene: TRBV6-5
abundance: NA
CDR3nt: TGTGCCAGCGGGGTAGGGACAGGGCTAACCTACGAGCAGTACTTC
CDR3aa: CASGVGTGLTYEQYF

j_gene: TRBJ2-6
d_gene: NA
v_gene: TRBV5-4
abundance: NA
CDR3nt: TGTGCCAGCGACCAGGGTTCCGGGGCCAACGTCCTGACTTTC
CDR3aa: CASDQGSGANVLTF

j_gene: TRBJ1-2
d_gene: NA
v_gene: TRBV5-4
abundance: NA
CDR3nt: TGTGCCAGCAGCTCTCCGGAGTCATCGGACGGCTACACCTTC
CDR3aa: CASSSPESSDGYTF

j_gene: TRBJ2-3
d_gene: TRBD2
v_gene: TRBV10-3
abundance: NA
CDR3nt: TGTGCCATCAGGACAACGCTGGGACTAGCTAAGACCCTCACAGATACGCAGTATTTT
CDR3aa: CAIRTTLGLAKTLTDTQYF

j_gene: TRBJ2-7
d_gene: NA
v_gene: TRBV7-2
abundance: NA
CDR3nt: TGTGCCAGCAGCTCTCCTGAAGGTTCGGGGCGCGAGCAGTACTTC
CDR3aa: CASSSPEGSGREQYF

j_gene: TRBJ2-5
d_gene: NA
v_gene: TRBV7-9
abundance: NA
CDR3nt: TGTGCCAGCAGCTTAAATGGTTTAACCATCGAAGAAAGGGAGACCCAGTACTTC
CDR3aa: CASSLNGLTIEERETQYF

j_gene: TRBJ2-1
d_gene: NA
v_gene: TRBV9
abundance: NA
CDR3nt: TGTGCCAGCAGCGTAGGCTGGGGGATGTACAATGAGCAGTTCTTC
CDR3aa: CASSVGWGMYNEQFF

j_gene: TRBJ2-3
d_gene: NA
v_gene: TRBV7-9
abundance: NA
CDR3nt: TGTGCCAGCAGCTCCGGACAGATCGGCACAGATACGCAGTATTTT
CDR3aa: CASSSGQIGTDTQYF

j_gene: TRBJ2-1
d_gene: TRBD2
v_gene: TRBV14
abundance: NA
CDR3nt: TGTGCCAGCAGCCGCAGACTAGCGGGAAATTACAATGAGCAGTTCTTC
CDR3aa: CASSRRLAGNYNEQFF

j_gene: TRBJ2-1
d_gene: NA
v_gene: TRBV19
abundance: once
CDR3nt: TGTGCCAGTAGTACCTTACAGGACCTCGAAACCTATGAGCAGTTCTTC
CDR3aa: CASSTLQDLETYEQFF

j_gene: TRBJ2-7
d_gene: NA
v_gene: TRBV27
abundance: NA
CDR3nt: TGTGCCAGTAGTGGATGGCCCTGGGGCGAGCAGTACTTC
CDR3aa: CASSGWPWGEQYF

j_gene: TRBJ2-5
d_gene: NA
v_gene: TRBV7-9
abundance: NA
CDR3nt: TGTGCCAGCAGCTTAGCAGTTGGCGGCCAAGAGACCCAGTACTTC
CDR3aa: CASSLAVGGQETQYF

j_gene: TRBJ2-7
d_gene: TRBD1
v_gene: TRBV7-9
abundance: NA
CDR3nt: TGTGCCAGCAGCTTACCCCCGTGGACAGGGGTCTACGAGCAGTACTTC
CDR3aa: CASSLPPWTGVYEQYF

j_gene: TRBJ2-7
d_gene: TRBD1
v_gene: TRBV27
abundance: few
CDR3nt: TGTGCCAGCAGCCGGGACAGCTCCTACGAGCAGTACTTC
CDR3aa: CASSRDSSYEQYF

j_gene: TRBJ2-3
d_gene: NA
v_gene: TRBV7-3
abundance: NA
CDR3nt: TGTGCCAGCAGCTTAAACTCTGAACTAGGACCCAGGGATACGCAGTATTTT
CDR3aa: CASSLNSELGPRDTQYF

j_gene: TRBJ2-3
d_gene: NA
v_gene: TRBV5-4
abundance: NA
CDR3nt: TGTGCCAGCAGCTTGTTTCAGCGGGGCACAGATACGCAGTATTTT
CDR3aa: CASSLFQRGTDTQYF

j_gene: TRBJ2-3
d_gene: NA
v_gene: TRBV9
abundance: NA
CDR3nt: TGTGCCAGCGGGCCAGCGTTGGTGGATACGCAGTATTTT
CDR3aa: CASGPALVDTQYF

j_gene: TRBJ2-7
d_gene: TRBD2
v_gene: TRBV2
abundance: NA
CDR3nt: TGTGCCAGCCTGACTAGCCGCGAGCAGTACTTC
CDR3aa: CASLTSREQYF

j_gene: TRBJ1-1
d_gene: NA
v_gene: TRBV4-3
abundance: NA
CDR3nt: TGCGCCAGCAGCCAAGATATCGAAACTGAAGCTTTCTTT
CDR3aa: CASSQDIETEAFF

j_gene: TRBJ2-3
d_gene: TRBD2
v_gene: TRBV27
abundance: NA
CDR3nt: TGTGCCAGCAGGGGGGGGACTAGCGGTTTCACAGATACGCAGTATTTT
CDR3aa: CASRGGTSGFTDTQYF

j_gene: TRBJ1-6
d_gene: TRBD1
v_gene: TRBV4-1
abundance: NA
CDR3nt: TGCGCCAGCAGCCGGGACAGGGGGCGCGAATCACCCCTCCACTTT
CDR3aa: CASSRDRGRESPLHF

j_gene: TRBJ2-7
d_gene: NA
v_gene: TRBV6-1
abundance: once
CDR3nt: TGTGCCAGCAGGTTGGGGGGCCTTGCGGACGAGCAGTACTTC
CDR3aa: CASRLGGLADEQYF

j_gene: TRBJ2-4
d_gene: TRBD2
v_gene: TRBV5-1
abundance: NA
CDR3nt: TGCGCCAGCAGCTTGGGATACAGCGGGAGTAGCTGGGGTCAAGTCTTC
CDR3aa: CASSLGYSGSSWGQVF

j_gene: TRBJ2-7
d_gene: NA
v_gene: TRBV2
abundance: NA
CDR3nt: TGTGCCACTACTAGTCCTATGGGCGAGCAGTACTTC
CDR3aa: CATTSPMGEQYF

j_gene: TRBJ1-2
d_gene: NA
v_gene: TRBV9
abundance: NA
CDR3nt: TGTGCCAGCAGCGTAGGGGGTTACGGCTACACCTTC
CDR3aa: CASSVGGYGYTF

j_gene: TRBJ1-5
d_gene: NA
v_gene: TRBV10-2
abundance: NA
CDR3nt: TGCGCCAGCAGTGCATTCAGGGTTTGGGGGCCCCAGCATTTT
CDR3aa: CASSAFRVWGPQHF